This TCR beta chain was recovered during a study of cytomegalovirus exposure and HLA in healthy donors. The CDR3 is made up of 12 amino acids. Germline CDR1 GTSNPN, CDR2 SVGIG (reference sequence). The V and J ends lost 4 bases and 5 bases respectively, with 11 bases between them. 13 Jbeta primers and 60 Vbeta primers were used for the PCR. Sequencing was performed with immunoSEQ multiplex PCR; in TCRdb, only in-frame clones are kept and a portion is missing. The table lists approximately 190,000 clones, about four fifths of them singletons. Sequences were obtained from PBMCs. The clonotype was recovered from a man in his forties in good health and CMV-seropositive. The chain uses TRBV30 and TRBJ1-2, with D possibly matching TRBD1 (6 bases). CDR3 sequence reads: CAWTGGGYGYTF. In DNA, the CDR3 is TGTGCCTGGACGGGGGGCGGATATGGCTACACCTTC.